The clone carrying this TCR beta chain was seen only a few times. Other DNA variants within this sample encode the same CDR3. PCR was performed using 60 Vbeta and 13 Jbeta primers. TCRdb's copy holds only in-frame clones and misses some; the assay was immunoSEQ multiplex PCR. Altogether fewer than 200,000 clones are present, 76% being singletons, with the ten largest covering 1.2% to 1.5%. This specimen comes from a study of cytomegalovirus exposure and HLA in healthy donors. The germline CDR1 and CDR2 sequences are LNHDA and SQIVND (reference sequence). The CDR3 spans 14 residues. The trim removed 4 bases at V and 0 bases at J, leaving 1 base unmatched.

The TCR was taken from a man in his 60s in good health and CMV-seronegative. The gene calls are TRBV19 and TRBJ2-3; 7 bases line up with TRBD2. Source material: PBMCs. CDR3 in amino acids: CASSTSGSTDTQYF. CDR3 coding DNA: TGTGCCAGTAGTACTAGCGGTAGCACAGATACGCAGTATTTT.